This T cell receptor beta chain was observed in a study of chemoradiotherapy in HPV16-positive cancers. The protocol was immunoSEQ multiplex PCR, while the TCRdb copy is restricted to in-frame clones and leaves out a portion. This sample carries roughly 25,000 clones, roughly 95% of them seen once, and the ten largest clones take 2.5% to 3.5%. This CDR3 comprises 16 residues. The germline V and J ends were trimmed by 4 bases and 0 bases, with 15 bases remaining between them. Germline assignment: CDR1 SGHAT and CDR2 FQDESV (reference sequence). Points from the study as a whole: During treatment, candidate HPV-specific clones and E7-related motifs expanded in tumor.

Remarks on this clone: Its antigen is undetermined.

The sample was gathered from a patient who underwent chemoradiotherapy. The chain carries TRBV11-1 and TRBJ2-5; the D gene could be TRBD1 or TRBD2 (6 bases each). This sequence was found in a human donor with HPV-associated anogenital cancer. The CDR3 loop reads CASSSLVGGHQETQYF. As DNA, the CDR3 is TGTGCCAGCAGCTCGTTGGTGGGGGGCCACCAAGAGACCCAGTACTTC. Full variable domain (missing parts from reference TRBV11-1 and TRBJ2-5): EAEVAQSPRYKITEKSQAVAFWCDPISGHATLYWYRQILGQGPELLVQFQDESVVDDSQLPKDRFSAERLKGVDSTLKIQPAELGDSAMYLCASSSLVGGHQETQYFGPGTRLLVL.